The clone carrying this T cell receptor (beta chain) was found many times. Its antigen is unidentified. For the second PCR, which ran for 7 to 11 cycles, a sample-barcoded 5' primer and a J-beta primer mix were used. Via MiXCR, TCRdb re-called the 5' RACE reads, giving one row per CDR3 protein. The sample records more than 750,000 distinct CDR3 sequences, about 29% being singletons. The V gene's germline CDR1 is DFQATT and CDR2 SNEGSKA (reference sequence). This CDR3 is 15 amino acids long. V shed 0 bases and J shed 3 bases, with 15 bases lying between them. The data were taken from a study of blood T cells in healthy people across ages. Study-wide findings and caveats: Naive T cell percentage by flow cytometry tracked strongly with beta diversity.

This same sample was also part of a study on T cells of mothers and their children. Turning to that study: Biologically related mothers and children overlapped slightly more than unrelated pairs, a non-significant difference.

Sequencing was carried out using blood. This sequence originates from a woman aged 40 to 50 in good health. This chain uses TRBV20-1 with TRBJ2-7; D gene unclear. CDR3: CSARDNAARIYEQYF. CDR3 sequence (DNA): TGCAGTGCTAGAGATAATGCGGCCAGGATCTACGAGCAGTACTTC.